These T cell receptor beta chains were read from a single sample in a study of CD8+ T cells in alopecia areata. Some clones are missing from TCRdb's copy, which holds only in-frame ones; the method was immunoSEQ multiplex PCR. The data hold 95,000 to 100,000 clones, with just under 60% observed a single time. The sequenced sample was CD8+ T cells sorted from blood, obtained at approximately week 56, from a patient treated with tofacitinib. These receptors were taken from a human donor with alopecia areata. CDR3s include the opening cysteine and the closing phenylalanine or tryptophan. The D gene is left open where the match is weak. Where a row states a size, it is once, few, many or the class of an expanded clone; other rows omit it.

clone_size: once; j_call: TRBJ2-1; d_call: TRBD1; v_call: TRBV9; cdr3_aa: CASSVVGDRDSYNEQFF; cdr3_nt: TGTGCCAGCAGCGTAGTTGGTGACAGGGATAGCTACAATGAGCAGTTCTTC
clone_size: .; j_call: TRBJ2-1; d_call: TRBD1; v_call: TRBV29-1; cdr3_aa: CSALGTGGLNEQFF; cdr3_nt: TGCAGCGCCCTCGGGACAGGGGGTCTCAATGAGCAGTTCTTC
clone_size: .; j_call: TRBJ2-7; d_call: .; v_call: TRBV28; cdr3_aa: CASSPSRTALSYEQYF; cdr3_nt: TGTGCCAGCAGTCCCTCAAGGACGGCTTTGAGCTACGAGCAGTACTTC
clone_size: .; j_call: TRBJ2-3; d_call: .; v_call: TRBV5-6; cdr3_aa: CASSLGATDTQYF; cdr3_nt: TGTGCCAGCAGCTTGGGGGCTACAGATACGCAGTATTTT
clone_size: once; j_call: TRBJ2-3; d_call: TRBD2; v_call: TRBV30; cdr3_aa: CAWSVGGGASDTQYF; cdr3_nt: TGTGCCTGGAGTGTTGGCGGGGGGGCCTCAGATACGCAGTATTTT
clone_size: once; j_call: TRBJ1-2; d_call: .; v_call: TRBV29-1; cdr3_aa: CSVVGMVDGYTF; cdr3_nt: TGCAGCGTTGTAGGGATGGTTGATGGCTACACCTTC
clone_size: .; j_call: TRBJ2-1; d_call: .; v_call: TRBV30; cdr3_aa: CAWSRGASYNEQFF; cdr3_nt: TGTGCCTGGAGTCGGGGGGCCTCCTACAATGAGCAGTTCTTC
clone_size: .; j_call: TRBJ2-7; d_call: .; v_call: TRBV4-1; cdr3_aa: CASSQEEAGEAYEQYF; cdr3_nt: TGCGCCAGCAGCCAAGAAGAGGCAGGGGAAGCGTACGAGCAGTACTTC
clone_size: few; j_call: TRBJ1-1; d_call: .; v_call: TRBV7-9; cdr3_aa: CASSPARDRNTEAFF; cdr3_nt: TGTGCCAGCAGCCCCGCCCGGGACCGTAACACTGAAGCTTTCTTT
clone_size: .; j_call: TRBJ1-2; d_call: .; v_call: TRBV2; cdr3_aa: CASSATGDLYGYTF; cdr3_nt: TGTGCCAGCAGTGCGACAGGAGACCTCTATGGCTACACCTTC
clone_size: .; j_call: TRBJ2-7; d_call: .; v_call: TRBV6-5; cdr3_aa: CASSYEERAYEQYF; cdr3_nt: TGTGCCAGCAGTTACGAGGAGCGAGCCTACGAGCAGTACTTC
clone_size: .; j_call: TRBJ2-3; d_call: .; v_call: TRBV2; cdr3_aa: CASETRTDTQYF; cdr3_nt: TGTGCCAGCGAAACTCGCACAGATACGCAGTATTTT
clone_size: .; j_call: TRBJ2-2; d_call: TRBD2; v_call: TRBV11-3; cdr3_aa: CASSFTSGGASELFF; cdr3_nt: TGTGCCAGCAGCTTCACTAGCGGGGGGGCCTCGGAGCTGTTTTTT
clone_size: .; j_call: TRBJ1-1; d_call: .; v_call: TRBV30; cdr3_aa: CAWSVPFQNTEAFF; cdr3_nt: TGTGCCTGGAGTGTACCTTTTCAGAACACTGAAGCTTTCTTT
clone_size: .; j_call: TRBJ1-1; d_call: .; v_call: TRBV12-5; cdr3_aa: CASATGMGGMNTEAFF; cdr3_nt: TGTGCTAGTGCCACTGGGATGGGGGGAATGAACACTGAAGCTTTCTTT
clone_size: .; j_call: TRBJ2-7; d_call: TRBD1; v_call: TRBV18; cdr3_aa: CASSRGQGRQEQYF; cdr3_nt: TGTGCCAGCTCACGGGGACAGGGACGACAAGAGCAGTACTTC
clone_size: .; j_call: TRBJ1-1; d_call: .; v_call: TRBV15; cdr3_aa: CATSRVEMNTEAFF; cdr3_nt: TGTGCCACCAGCAGAGTGGAGATGAACACTGAAGCTTTCTTT
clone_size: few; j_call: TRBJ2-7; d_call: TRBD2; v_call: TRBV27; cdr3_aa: CASSEPGGPEQYF; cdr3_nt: TGTGCCAGCAGCGAGCCGGGGGGGCCCGAGCAGTACTTC